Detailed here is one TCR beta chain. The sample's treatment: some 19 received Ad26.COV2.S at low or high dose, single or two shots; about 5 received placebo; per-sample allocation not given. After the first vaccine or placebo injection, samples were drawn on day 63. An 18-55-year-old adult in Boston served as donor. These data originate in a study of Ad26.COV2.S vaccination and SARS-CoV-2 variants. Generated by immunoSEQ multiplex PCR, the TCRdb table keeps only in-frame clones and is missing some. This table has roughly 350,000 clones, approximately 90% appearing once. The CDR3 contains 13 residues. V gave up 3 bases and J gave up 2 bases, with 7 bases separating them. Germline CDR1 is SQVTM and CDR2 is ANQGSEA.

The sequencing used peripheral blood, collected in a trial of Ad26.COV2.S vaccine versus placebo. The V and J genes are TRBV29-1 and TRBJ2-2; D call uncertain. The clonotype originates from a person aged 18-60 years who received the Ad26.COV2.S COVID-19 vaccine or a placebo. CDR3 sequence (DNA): TGCAGCGTTGAGTTGACCAACACCGGGGAGCTGTTTTTT. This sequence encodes CSVELTNTGELFF.